The 27 T cell receptor beta chains below come from one sample, sequenced in a study of CXCR3-negative and CXCR3-positive naive CD8 T cells. The libraries of TRB cDNA were prepared using 5' RACE with UMI labels. TCRdb re-called the 5' RACE reads; every CDR3 protein appears as one record, without DNA. This table holds more than 65,000 distinct CDR3 sequences. Sequenced: naive CXCR3- CD8+ T cells from blood. The subset here: CD45RO-CCR7+CD27+CD95- naive CD8+ T cells lacking CXCR3 (TNR3-). These receptors came from a human donor in good health. Some clones in this sample may be carry-over from other donors' samples.

This sequence joins TRBV12-3 or TRBV12-4 and TRBJ2-1; the TCRdb D gene call, TRBD1, has no DNA to confirm it. The length of the CDR3 is 16 residues. The CDR3 region is CASSSYQGTVDNEQFF.

The V call is TRBV7-6, the J call TRBJ1-1. Germline CDR1 reads SGHVS; CDR2 reads FNYEAQ. This CDR3 contains 17 residues. The CDR3 protein is CASREMSPSPADTEAFF.

The V gene is TRBV7-9, the J gene TRBJ2-1. This CDR3 is 12 amino acids long. CDR1 and CDR2 from the germline V gene are SEHNR and FQNEAQ (reference sequence). This chain's CDR3 is CASSSLGNEQFF.

This chain connects TRBV29-1 to TRBJ2-2; TCRdb names TRBD2, which stays unverified in the absence of DNA. Germline V gene lookup returns CDR1 SQVTM and CDR2 ANQGSEA. The CDR3 has 14 residues. The CDR3 loop is CSVVPQGRAGELFF.

The chain joins TRBV7-9 to TRBJ2-7; lacking DNA, the TRBD2 call made by TCRdb goes unchecked. The CDR3 sequence is 14 residues long. Germline CDR1 is SEHNR and CDR2 is FQNEAQ (reference sequence). The CDR3 reads CASSYRTDTYEQYF.

The chain employs TRBV28 and TRBJ2-1; the TRBD1 assignment by TCRdb is unverifiable without DNA. The CDR3 runs 16 residues. Germline loops: CDR1 MDHEN, CDR2 SYDVKM. This CDR3 reads CASSLPPPSSYNEQFF.

The rearrangement uses TRBV11-2 and TRBJ2-7. CDR1 and CDR2 from the germline V gene are SGHAT and FQNNGV. The CDR3 is 13 amino acids. CDR3: CASSLVRSYEQYF.

This rearrangement joins TRBV7-9 to TRBJ2-7; TCRdb selects TRBD1, and the lack of DNA leaves this call unchecked. Germline V lookup: CDR1 SEHNR, CDR2 FQNEAQ (reference sequence). This CDR3 has 15 amino acids. This CDR3 is CASSEGQDYNYEQYF.

The chain is built from TRBV10-1 and TRBJ2-7; TCRdb designates TRBD2, a call that cannot be tested without DNA. From germline, CDR1 is WNHNN and CDR2 SYGVQD (reference sequence). The CDR3 is 17 amino acids. This chain's CDR3 is CASSPPGLAGGLYEQYF.

The genes are TRBV12-3 or TRBV12-4 and TRBJ1-1; as DNA is missing, the TRBD1 call by TCRdb cannot be tested. The CDR3 is 13 residues long. CDR3 amino acids: CASSLVRGTEAFF.

CDR3 region: CASSQDPGQVMGYTF. The chain couples TRBV4-2 to TRBJ1-2; TCRdb names TRBD1, which stays unverified in the absence of DNA. This CDR3 has 15 amino acids. Germline V gene data show CDR1 as LGHNA and CDR2 as YNFKEQ.

This sequence joins TRBV6-6 and TRBJ2-2. The CDR3 has 13 residues. Germline-derived CDR1 and CDR2 are MNHNY and SVGAGI (reference sequence). CDR3 region: CASSYPSDGELFF.

The chain couples TRBV7-9 to TRBJ2-7; TCRdb selects TRBD1, and the lack of DNA leaves this call unchecked. The CDR3 is 12 residues long. The V gene's germline CDR1 is SEHNR and CDR2 FQNEAQ (reference sequence). The chain's CDR3 is CASNKGDYEQYF.

The rearrangement links TRBV6-5 to TRBJ2-1; there is no DNA to check the TCRdb D call of TRBD1. Germline V gene data show CDR1 as MNHEY and CDR2 as SVGAGI. This CDR3 is 15 amino acids long. This CDR3 reads CASSYSIGAGGEQFF.

The chain recombines TRBV28 with TRBJ2-5; as DNA is missing, the TRBD1 call by TCRdb cannot be tested. Germline CDR1 and CDR2: MDHEN and SYDVKM. This CDR3 spans 15 amino acids. The CDR3 sequence is CASSLFGQGVETQYF.

The chain combines TRBV4-3 with TRBJ2-1. Germline-derived CDR1 and CDR2 are LGHNA and YSLEER. The CDR3 consists of 16 residues. CDR3: CASSQENGGPYNEQFF.

The chain combines TRBV7-9 with TRBJ1-1. CDR1 is SEHNR, CDR2 FQNEAQ, per germline (reference sequence). The CDR3 length is 15 residues. The CDR3 spells CASSSAVGLNTEAFF.

The chain couples TRBV12-3 or TRBV12-4 to TRBJ2-1; TCRdb indicates TRBD2, and absent DNA this call remains unverified. The length of the CDR3 is 15 residues. Here the CDR3 reads CASSPAGGGVLGQFF.

The genes are TRBV5-1 and TRBJ1-1; TCRdb picks TRBD1, but there is no DNA to check that call. Germline V gene sequence: CDR1 SGHRS, CDR2 YFSETQ. The CDR3 has 15 amino acids. CDR3 sequence reads: CASSLAQDMNTEAFF.

The chain has TRBV25-1 and TRBJ1-2. Germline values: CDR1 MGHDK, CDR2 SYGVNS. This CDR3 region has 14 residues. CDR3 in amino acids: CASSGSVVNYGYTF.

The chain combines TRBV6-6 with TRBJ2-7. The germline gives CDR1 MNHNY, CDR2 SVGAGI (reference sequence). The CDR3 totals 15 residues. The chain's CDR3 is CASSYGQGSTYEQYF.

The V and J genes are TRBV14 and TRBJ2-1; the D call from TCRdb, TRBD2, cannot be confirmed without DNA. CDR1 and CDR2 from the germline V gene are SGHDN and FVKESK. There are 14 residues in the CDR3. Here the CDR3 reads CASSQDGVGDEQFF.

This chain links TRBV14 with TRBJ2-7; TCRdb selects TRBD1, and the lack of DNA leaves this call unchecked. The CDR3 has 14 amino acids. The germline CDR1 and CDR2 sequences are SGHDN and FVKESK. This chain's CDR3 is CASSPGTGFYEQYF.

This clonotype shows up as medium-sized (0.01 to 0.1%) by frequency. V and J are TRBV20-1 and TRBJ2-7; TCRdb selects TRBD1, and the lack of DNA leaves this call unchecked. This CDR3 has 14 residues. Germline CDR1 and CDR2: DFQATT and SNEGSKA (reference sequence). CDR3: CSARDEAGGYEQYF.

The chain has TRBV5-1 and TRBJ2-1; TCRdb proposes TRBD1, but this gene call is untestable without DNA. Germline V gene data show CDR1 as SGHRS and CDR2 as YFSETQ. The CDR3 runs 16 residues. This CDR3 is CASSLSLGETYNEQFF.

The J gene is TRBJ2-7, the V gene TRBV12-3 or TRBV12-4. The CDR3 runs 11 residues. The CDR3 sequence is CASSFDREQYF.

The chain is built from TRBV27 and TRBJ1-2; no DNA is available, so the TRBD1 call from TCRdb remains unchecked. The germline CDR1 and CDR2 sequences are MNHEY and SMNVEV (reference sequence). The CDR3 has 15 residues. CDR3 sequence reads: CASSWGTGVRGGYTF.